This T cell receptor beta chain came from a study of CD8 T cells in ankylosing spondylitis. The germline gives CDR1 SGHVS, CDR2 FQNEAQ. Trimming removed 5 bases from V and 6 bases from J; junction bases left unmatched: 5. The CDR3 spans 14 residues. This clonotype was counted only a few times. TCRdb recomputed calls from the 5' RACE reads with MiXCR, one row per CDR3 protein. Among under 300,000 distinct CDR3 sequences listed, 15% to 20% were seen once. The V gene is TRBV7-8, the J gene TRBJ2-1, with 9 bases identical to TRBD1. The sequence came from a male donor with ankylosing spondylitis or in good health (not recorded which). The sample comprised blood, either unsorted or a sorted T cell fraction (not recorded which). In DNA form, the CDR3 reads TGTGCCAGCAGCGACACGGACAGGGGCAATGAGCAGTTCTTC. It codes for CASSDTDRGNEQFF. Filled out from reference TRBV7-8 and TRBJ2-1, the complete variable domain reads GAGVSQSPRYKVAKRGQDVALRCDPISGHVSLFWYQQALGQGPEFLTYFQNEAQLDKSGLPSDRFFAERPEGSVSTLKIQRTQQEDSAVYLCASSDTDRGNEQFFGPGTRLTVL.